These 23 T cell receptor beta chains were all obtained from the same sample, sequenced in a study of vaccination effects on CD4 cells after COVID-19. Sequencing followed a ViraFEST assay step that expanded antigen-specific CD4+ T cells with viral peptide pools. After roughly 11 days in culture, the CD4+ T cells were isolated. The person had a PCR-confirmed SARS-CoV-2 infection during March to December 2020. This table comes from immunoSEQ multiplex PCR, and its TCRdb copy is limited to in-frame clones, with some not included. Counted here are fewer than 25,000 clones, 65% to 85% occurring once; the ten biggest clones make up roughly 17%. Their target antigens are unknown. Material: CD4+ T cells from PBMCs cultured with SARS-CoV-2 spike peptides, obtained before COVID-19 vaccination. Source of these receptors: a human donor who had a prior SARS-CoV-2 infection.

The V call is TRBV19, the J call TRBJ1-5; D remains ambiguous. CDR3 size: 12 residues. Germline V gene lookup returns CDR1 LNHDA and CDR2 SQIVND (reference sequence). V was shortened by 5 bases and J by 4 bases, with 6 bases between the two germline ends. CDR3 protein: CASSGTNQPQHF. The DNA of the CDR3 is TGTGCCAGTAGTGGTACAAATCAGCCCCAGCATTTT.

The chain couples TRBV7-2 to TRBJ2-5; 7 bases match TRBD2. This CDR3 is 15 amino acids long. V was pared by 8 bases and J by 9 bases, with 18 bases of the junction left unmatched. CDR1 SGHTA and CDR2 FQGNSA come from the germline V gene. CDR3 sequence (DNA): TGTGCCAGCCCTATCGGGGGGAGCAGCCCGAAGGCCCAGTACTTC. It translates to CASPIGGSSPKAQYF.

The chain is built from TRBV11-3 and TRBJ2-2; D is possibly TRBD1 (5 bases). In germline, CDR1 is SGHNT, CDR2 YENEEA. The germline V and J ends were trimmed by 8 bases and 2 bases, with 18 bases remaining between them. The length of the CDR3 is 16 residues. The CDR3 nucleotides are TGTGCCAGCCGAAGGGGTGGCCTATTAAACACCGGGGAGCTGTTTTTT. It specifies CASRRGGLLNTGELFF.

This chain links TRBV7-2 with TRBJ1-2; possibly TRBD1 for D (5 bases). This CDR3 spans 16 amino acids. The V gene's germline CDR1 is SGHTA and CDR2 FQGNSA. The V gene lost 1 base and the J gene lost 8 bases, with 20 bases spanning the gap. CDR3 sequence reads: CASSLVAWEIQGGYTF. As DNA, the CDR3 is TGTGCCAGCAGCTTAGTGGCGTGGGAGATCCAGGGAGGCTACACCTTC.

This clone turned up a few times. The CDR3 nucleotides read TGTGCCAGCAGCGTAGACCCGGGGGGCTATGGCTACACCTTC. It translates to CASSVDPGGYGYTF. The chain has TRBV9 and TRBJ1-2; possibly TRBD1 for D (5 bases). The germline gives CDR1 SGDLS, CDR2 YYNGEE. The CDR3 loop spans 14 amino acids. Deletions cut 0 bases from V and 4 bases from J, with 10 bases between.

The V and J genes are TRBV11-2 and TRBJ2-1; 11 bases align to TRBD2. The CDR3 consists of 13 residues. The junction had 6 bases not matched to a gene; V was cut back by 2 bases and J by 15 bases. The germline CDR1 and CDR2 sequences are SGHAT and FQNNGV. The CDR3 bases are TGTGCCAGCAGCTTACCTAGCGGGAGGTTTCGGTTCTTC. Amino acids: CASSLPSGRFRFF.

The CDR3 is CASSSGWGQGRWTSGSRDEQFF. The CDR3 bases are TGTGCCAGCAGCTCCGGCTGGGGACAGGGGCGATGGACTAGCGGGAGCCGGGATGAGCAGTTCTTC. The chain couples TRBV7-8 to TRBJ2-1; TRBD2 agrees at 13 bases. This CDR3 comprises 22 residues. The trim removed 4 bases at V and 8 bases at J, leaving 26 bases unmatched. Per germline, CDR1 SGHVS and CDR2 FQNEAQ.

J is TRBJ1-1 and V is TRBV30, with D unclear. Germline V gives CDR1 GTSNPN, CDR2 SVGIG (reference sequence). This CDR3 region has 13 residues. V dropped 6 bases and J dropped 0 bases, with 11 bases sitting between them. The CDR3 here is CACSASMNTEAFF. The CDR3 DNA reads TGTGCCTGTAGCGCCAGCATGAACACTGAAGCTTTCTTT.

This clone was picked up a small number of times. V gene TRBV3-1 (or the pseudogene TRBV3-2) combines with J gene TRBJ2-7; D is unclear. V was pared by 3 bases and J by 5 bases, with 8 bases between. The CDR3 sequence is 12 residues long. Per germline, CDR1 LGHDT and CDR2 YNNKEL (reference sequence). The CDR3 region has the DNA TGTGCCAGCAGCCATTTGAGCGACGAGCAGTACTTC. It encodes CASSHLSDEQYF.

The rearrangement uses TRBV5-4 and TRBJ2-2; 12 bases align to TRBD2. With V trimmed by 4 bases and J by 0 bases, 4 bases remained unmatched. The CDR3 loop spans 17 amino acids. CDR1 and CDR2 (germline): SGHNT, YYREEE (reference sequence). DNA of the CDR3: TGTGCCAGCAGCGTCCTAGCGGGAGGGTCGAACACCGGGGAGCTGTTTTTT. It is translated as CASSVLAGGSNTGELFF.

CDR3 amino acids: CASNRDLQPQHF. As DNA, the CDR3 is TGTGCCAGCAACCGTGATTTGCAGCCCCAGCATTTT. The rearrangement joins TRBV5-8 to TRBJ1-5; the D is unclear. Germline V CDR1 and CDR2: SGHTS, YDEGEE. Trimming cost V 6 bases and J 7 bases, with 11 bases left between them. The CDR3 covers 12 residues.

The chain is built from TRBV5-1 and TRBJ1-1; D is uncertain. Looked up from germline, CDR1 is SGHRS and CDR2 is YFSETQ. Trimming stripped 5 bases from V and 1 base from J, with 12 bases between. There are 14 residues in the CDR3. The CDR3 sequence is CASRRHRANTEAFF. The CDR3 nucleotides read TGCGCCAGCAGACGTCACCGGGCGAACACTGAAGCTTTCTTT.

This clone was observed a handful of times. The chain is built from TRBV28 and TRBJ2-1, with 8 bases lining up with TRBD1. CDR3 size: 18 residues. The ends lost 7 bases at V and 4 bases at J; junction bases unmatched: 18. Germline-derived CDR1 and CDR2 are MDHEN and SYDVKM. The CDR3 nucleotides are TGTGCCAGCATCGGTCAGACAGGGGAATTTTGGCTTTACAATGAGCAGTTCTTC. Amino acid sequence: CASIGQTGEFWLYNEQFF.

Of note for this clone: One junction end does not reproduce the germline sequence, and a read error may be involved. The chain combines TRBV7-2 with TRBJ2-3; 7 nucleotides align to TRBD1. CDR1 is SGHTA, CDR2 FQGNSA, per germline. The CDR3 extends over 13 amino acids. This CDR3 is CASSSGTAETKDF. CDR3 sequence (DNA): TGTGCCAGCAGCTCGGGGACAGCCGAAACCAAGGATTTT.

This rearrangement joins TRBV7-9 to TRBJ1-3; no reliable D call. Germline CDR1 is SEHNR and CDR2 is FQNEAQ (reference sequence). This CDR3 region has 14 residues. V lost 5 bases to trimming and J lost 0 bases, with 8 bases between them. In nucleotides, the CDR3 is TGTGCCAGCAGCGGTCAGTTCTCTGGAAACACCATATATTTT. Its protein product is CASSGQFSGNTIYF.

This clone was observed once. This chain joins TRBV5-4 and TRBJ2-3; 7 nucleotides agree with TRBD2. V shed 0 bases and J 1 base; nucleotides not matched to a gene: 5. Germline V gene sequence: CDR1 SGHNT, CDR2 YYREEE (reference sequence). The length of the CDR3 is 16 residues. CDR3 nucleotides: TGTGCCAGCAGCTTGGGGGACTACCAAGGCACAGATACGCAGTATTTT. Its translation: CASSLGDYQGTDTQYF.

V gene TRBV6-6 combines with J gene TRBJ1-1; D might be TRBD1 (5 bases). Trimming left V 8 bases short and J 3 bases short, with 13 bases between. The CDR3 consists of 13 residues. From germline, CDR1 is MNHNY and CDR2 SVGAGI (reference sequence). The CDR3 region is CASRDGGYTEAFF. DNA of the CDR3: TGTGCCAGCCGCGATGGGGGTTACACTGAAGCTTTCTTT.

The rearrangement uses TRBV14 and TRBJ2-1; D is perhaps TRBD2 (6 bases). The CDR3 is 16 amino acids. V was trimmed by 0 bases and J by 0 bases, leaving 9 bases between them. From germline, CDR1 is SGHDN and CDR2 FVKESK. This CDR3 reads CASSQEGGDSYNEQFF. In DNA, the CDR3 is TGTGCCAGCAGCCAAGAAGGAGGGGACTCCTACAATGAGCAGTTCTTC.

This clone was recorded only once. The J gene is TRBJ1-5, the V gene TRBV7-2; no reliable D call. The V gene lost 6 bases and the J gene lost 4 bases, with 7 bases spanning the gap. The germline V gene has CDR1 SGHTA and CDR2 FQGNSA. The CDR3 runs 12 residues. The CDR3 coding sequence is TGTGCCAGCAGGGTGGGGAATCAGCCCCAGCATTTT. Translated: CASRVGNQPQHF. The entire variable domain, with the rest obtained from reference TRBV7-2 and TRBJ1-5, is as follows: GAGVSQSPSNKVTEKGKDVELRCDPISGHTALYWYRQSLGQGLEFLIYFQGNSAPDKSGLPSDRFSAERTGGSVSTLTIQRTQQEDSAVYLCASRVGNQPQHFGDGTRLSIL.

The J gene is TRBJ1-1, the V gene TRBV11-3; 7 bases are shared with TRBD1. The CDR3 covers 13 residues. V shed 6 bases and J 4 bases; nucleotides not matched to a gene: 5. The V gene's germline CDR1 is SGHNT and CDR2 YENEEA. As DNA, the CDR3 is TGTGCCAGCAGTTCAGGGGGGGCCACTGAAGCTTTCTTT. Translating gives CASSSGGATEAFF.

V is TRBV6-6 and J is TRBJ1-2; D may be TRBD1 (6 bases). The CDR3 extends over 14 amino acids. The germline V gene has CDR1 MNHNY and CDR2 SVGAGI (reference sequence). V lost 0 bases and J 4 bases, leaving 9 bases between the germline ends. The CDR3 sequence: CASSYSDSLYGYTF. CDR3 bases: TGTGCCAGCAGTTACTCGGACAGTCTCTATGGCTACACCTTC.

The chain employs TRBV2 and TRBJ2-1, with 13 bases that match TRBD2. CDR3 length: 16 amino acids. Trimming cost V 6 bases and J 8 bases; bases outside gene matches: 10. Germline CDR1 SNHLY, CDR2 FYNNEI. CDR3 in amino acids: CASSPQLAGGIDEQFF. The CDR3 DNA sequence: TGTGCCAGCAGCCCTCAACTAGCGGGGGGGATCGATGAGCAGTTCTTC.

The chain employs TRBV29-1 and TRBJ1-4; D remains unclear. V lost 7 bases and J 6 bases, leaving 9 bases between the germline ends. Germline V gene sequence: CDR1 SQVTM, CDR2 ANQGSEA. The CDR3 length is 11 residues. The CDR3 reads CSARYDEKLFF. The CDR3, as DNA: TGCAGCGCCCGCTACGATGAAAAACTGTTTTTT. The full variable domain, its missing parts supplied by reference TRBV29-1 and TRBJ1-4, is SAVISQKPSRDICQRGTSLTIQCQVDSQVTMMFWYRQQPGQSLTLIATANQGSEATYESGFVIDKFPISRPNLTFSTLTVSNMSPEDSSIYLCSARYDEKLFFGSGTQLSVL.